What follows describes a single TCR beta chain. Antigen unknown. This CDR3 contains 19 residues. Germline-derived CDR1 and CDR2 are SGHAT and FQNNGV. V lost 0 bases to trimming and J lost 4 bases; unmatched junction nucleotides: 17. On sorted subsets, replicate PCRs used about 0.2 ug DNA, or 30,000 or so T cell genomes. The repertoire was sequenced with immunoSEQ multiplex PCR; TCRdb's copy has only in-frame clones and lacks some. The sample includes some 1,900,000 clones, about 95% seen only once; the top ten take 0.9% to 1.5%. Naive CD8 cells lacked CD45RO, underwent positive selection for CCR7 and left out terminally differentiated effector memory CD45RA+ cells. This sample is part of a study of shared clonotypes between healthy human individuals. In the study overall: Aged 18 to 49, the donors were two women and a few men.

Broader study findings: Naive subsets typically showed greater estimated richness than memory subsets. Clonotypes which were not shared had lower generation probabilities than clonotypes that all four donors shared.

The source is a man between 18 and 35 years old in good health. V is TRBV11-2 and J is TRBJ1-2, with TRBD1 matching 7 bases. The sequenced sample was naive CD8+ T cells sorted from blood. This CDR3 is CASSLDFRDSYDSGYGYTF. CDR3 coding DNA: TGTGCCAGCAGCTTAGATTTTCGGGACAGCTACGATTCGGGCTATGGCTACACCTTC.